This paragraph reports one TCR beta chain. The antigen is unknown. Sequencing used immunoSEQ multiplex PCR; TCRdb keeps in-frame clones, though not all of them. The repertoire holds approximately 150,000 clones, roughly 86% seen once, with roughly 2.7% in the top ten. The data stem from a study of cytomegalovirus exposure and HLA in healthy donors. Study observations and caveats: Specificity of three CMV-associated chains for CMV antigens was verified in vitro. Rarity characterized most TCR sequences, yet some public TCRs appeared in many donors. Altogether, 160 or so TCR beta chains were recorded as cytomegalovirus-associated.

Germline assignment: CDR1 SGHAT and CDR2 FQNNGV. CDR3 size: 13 residues. V shed 6 bases, J shed 4 bases, and the junction held 4 bases outside the gene matches. Sequenced input: PBMCs. The receptor was derived from a man younger than 35 in good health and CMV-seropositive. The rearrangement links TRBV11-2 to TRBJ1-1; 8 nucleotides match TRBD1. The CDR3 nucleotides are TGTGCCAGCAGTCGACAGGGGCGCACTGAAGCTTTCTTT. This codes for CASSRQGRTEAFF.